This T cell receptor beta chain was profiled in a study of regulatory T cells in long-lasting Graves disease. Assembly of TCR beta libraries relied on iRepertoire HTBI primers together with Arm-PCR of CDR3 regions. TCRdb reprocessed the multiplex PCR reads with MiXCR, giving one entry per CDR3 protein. There are roughly 420,000 distinct CDR3 sequences in the sample; roughly 17% occur only once, and about 10% lies in the top ten. This clonotype was observed many times. Its target is not known. This CDR3 spans 14 amino acids. The V gene's germline CDR1 is KGHSH and CDR2 LQKENI. The V and J ends lost 6 bases and 6 bases, in that order; junction bases with no gene match: 7. Findings and limits, study-wide: The study examined only peripheral blood, not thyroid tissue. Because few samples were included, accuracy may have been lower.

Time point described: newly diagnosed GD, antithyroid drugs for less than 3 months. There was RNA extracted from PBMCs, and the TCR library was made from it. Patients came from an endocrinology department in Xi'an, China. These sequences were also reported in another study, on T cells in Graves' hyperthyroidism and ophthalmopathy. That work adds: Most thyroid clonotypes expanded above 0.001 were also detected in blood.

The receptor was derived from a woman younger than 45 with Graves disease. The rearrangement uses TRBV18 and TRBJ2-7; 11 bases are a match to TRBD2. The material sequenced was peripheral blood mononuclear cells (PBMCs), taken at new diagnosis, from a patient treated with antithyroid drugs. The CDR3 loop is CASSADGTSGEQYF. The CDR3 DNA reads TGTGCCAGCTCCGCCGACGGGACTAGCGGCGAGCAGTACTTC.